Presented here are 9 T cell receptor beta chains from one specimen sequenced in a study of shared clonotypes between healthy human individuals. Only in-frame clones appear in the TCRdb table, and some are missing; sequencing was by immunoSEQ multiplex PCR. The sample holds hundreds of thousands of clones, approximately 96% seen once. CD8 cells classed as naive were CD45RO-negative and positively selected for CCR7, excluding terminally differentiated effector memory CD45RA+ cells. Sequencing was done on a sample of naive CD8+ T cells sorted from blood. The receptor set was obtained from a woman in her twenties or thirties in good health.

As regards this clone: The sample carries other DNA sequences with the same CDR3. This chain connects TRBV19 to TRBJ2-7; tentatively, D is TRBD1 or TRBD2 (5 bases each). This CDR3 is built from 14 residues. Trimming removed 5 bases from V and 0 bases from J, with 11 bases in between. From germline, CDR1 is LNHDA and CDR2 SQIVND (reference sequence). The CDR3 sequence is CASSVRDGSYEQYF. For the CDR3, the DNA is TGTGCCAGTAGTGTCCGGGACGGCTCCTACGAGCAGTACTTC.

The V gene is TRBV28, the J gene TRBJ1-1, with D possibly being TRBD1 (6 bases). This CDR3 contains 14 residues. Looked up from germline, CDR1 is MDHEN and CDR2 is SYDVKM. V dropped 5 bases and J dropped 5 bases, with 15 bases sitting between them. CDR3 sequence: CASSKDTGKTEAFF. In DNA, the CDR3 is TGTGCCAGCAGTAAGGACACAGGGAAGACTGAAGCTTTCTTT. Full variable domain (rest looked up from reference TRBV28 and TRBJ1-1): DVKVTQSSRYLVKRTGEKVFLECVQDMDHENMFWYRQDPGLGLRLIYFSYDVKMKEKGDIPEGYSVSREKKERFSLILESASTNQTSMYLCASSKDTGKTEAFFGQGTRLTVV.

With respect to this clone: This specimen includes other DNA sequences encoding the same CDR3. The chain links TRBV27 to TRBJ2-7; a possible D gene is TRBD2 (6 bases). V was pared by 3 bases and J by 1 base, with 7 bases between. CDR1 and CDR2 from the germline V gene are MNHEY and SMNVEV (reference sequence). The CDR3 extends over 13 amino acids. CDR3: CASSLAGSYEQYF. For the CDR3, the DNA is TGTGCCAGCAGTTTGGCGGGGTCCTACGAGCAGTACTTC.

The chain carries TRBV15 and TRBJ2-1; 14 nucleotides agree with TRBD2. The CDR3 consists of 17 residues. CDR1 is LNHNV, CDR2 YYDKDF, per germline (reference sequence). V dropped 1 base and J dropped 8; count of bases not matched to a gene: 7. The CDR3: CATSRVPGTSGSDEQFF. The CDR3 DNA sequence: TGTGCCACCAGCAGAGTCCCCGGGACTAGCGGGAGTGATGAGCAGTTCTTC.

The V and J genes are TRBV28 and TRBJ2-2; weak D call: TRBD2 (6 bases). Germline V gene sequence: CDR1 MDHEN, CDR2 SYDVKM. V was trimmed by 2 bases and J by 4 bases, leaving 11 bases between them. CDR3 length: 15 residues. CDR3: CASSLGDFSTGELFF. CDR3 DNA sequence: TGTGCCAGCAGTTTAGGGGACTTTTCCACCGGGGAGCTGTTTTTT.

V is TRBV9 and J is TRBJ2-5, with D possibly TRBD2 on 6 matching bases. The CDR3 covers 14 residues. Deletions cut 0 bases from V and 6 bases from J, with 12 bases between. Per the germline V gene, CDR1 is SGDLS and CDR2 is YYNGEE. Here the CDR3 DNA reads TGTGCCAGCAGCGTAGGCGGCGGGACGAAGACCCAGTACTTC. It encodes CASSVGGGTKTQYF.

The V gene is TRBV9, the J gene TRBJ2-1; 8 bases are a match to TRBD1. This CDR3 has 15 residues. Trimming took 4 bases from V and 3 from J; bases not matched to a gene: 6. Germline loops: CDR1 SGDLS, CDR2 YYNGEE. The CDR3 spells CASSLGQGGYNEQFF. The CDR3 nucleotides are TGTGCCAGCAGCCTCGGACAGGGTGGCTACAATGAGCAGTTCTTC.

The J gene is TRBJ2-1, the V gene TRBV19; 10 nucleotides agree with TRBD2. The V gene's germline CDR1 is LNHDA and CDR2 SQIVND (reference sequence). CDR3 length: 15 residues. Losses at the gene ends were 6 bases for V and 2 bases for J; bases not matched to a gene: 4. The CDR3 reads CASSLAGVTYNEQFF. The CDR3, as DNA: TGTGCCAGTAGCCTAGCGGGAGTCACCTACAATGAGCAGTTCTTC.

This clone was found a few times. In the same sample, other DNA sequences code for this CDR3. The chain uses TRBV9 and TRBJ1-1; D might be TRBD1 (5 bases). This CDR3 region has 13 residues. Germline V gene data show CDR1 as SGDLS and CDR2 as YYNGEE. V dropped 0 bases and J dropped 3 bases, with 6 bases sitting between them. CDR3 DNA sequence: TGTGCCAGCAGCGTAGGAGGGGACACTGAAGCTTTCTTT. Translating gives CASSVGGDTEAFF.